The clone carrying this T cell receptor beta chain has a handful of counts. Its antigen is currently unknown. The CDR3 has 17 residues. The germline CDR1 and CDR2 sequences are DFQATT and SNEGSKA (reference sequence). V shed 3 bases, J shed 4 bases, and the junction held 13 bases outside the gene matches. The data derive from a study of T cell repertoires in cytomegalovirus infection. Study overall: Signatures in public TCR beta sequences pointed to both CMV infection and matching HLA type. Study-wide points: Carriage of CMV together with the relevant HLA was identifiable through cumulative public TCR beta family frequency.

TCRdb re-derived calls from the reads in MiXCR, one entry per CDR3 protein. The sample contains around 630,000 distinct CDR3 sequences, approximately 24% of which appear only once. This rearrangement joins TRBV20-1 to TRBJ1-2; 11 bases line up with TRBD1. This receptor was taken from a human donor in good health (CMV status not recorded). Some clones in this sample may be carry-over from other donors' samples. Sequencing used CD8+ T cells from PBMCs. The CDR3 nucleotides read TGCAGTGCTAGGACCGGGACAGGGGGTTTTGTCAGCTATGGCTACACCTTC. Translation gives CSARTGTGGFVSYGYTF.